This TCR beta chain came from a study of T cells in Graves' hyperthyroidism and ophthalmopathy. Findings of the study overall: Among thyroid clonotypes expanded above 0.001, most also appeared in blood. Using 13 V-J features, a model discriminated ophthalmopathy from stable hyperthyroidism.

This clonotype was detected many times. Its target is unknown. Uncontrolled infection, other autoimmune disease, pregnancy or lactation disqualified patients from enrolment. RNA transcripts gave rise to amplified TCR beta CDR3 regions. In the first-round RT-PCR of the TCR CDR3, the HTBI primer set was used. TCRdb reprocessed the multiplex PCR reads via MiXCR and lists one record per CDR3 protein. The repertoire has around 690,000 distinct CDR3 sequences, approximately 15% of them found once; the top ten carry around 15%. Per germline, CDR1 MDHEN and CDR2 SYDVKM. CDR3 length: 14 amino acids. Trimming shortened V by 6 bases and J by 5 bases, and 16 bases separated the two germline ends.

This TCR derives from a man in his fifties with Graves' hyperthyroidism. The chain joins TRBV28 to TRBJ1-1; D is unclear. Sequenced sample: blood. CDR3 sequence: CASSPITVGTEAFF. DNA for the CDR3: TGTGCCAGCAGCCCTATCACTGTTGGGACTGAAGCTTTCTTT.